These T cell receptor beta chains were read from a single sample in a study of T-cell reconstitution after alpha-beta-depleted transplantation in children. TCRdb processed the PCR reads anew with MiXCR; each CDR3 protein has one entry. This sample has hundreds of thousands of distinct CDR3 sequences, with roughly a tenth found just once. The sequencing used PBMCs from the stem cell graft donor, collected from the stem cell graft. Source of these receptors: a human donor who donated a stem cell graft to a child with acute lymphoblastic leukemia. The CDR3 runs from the conserved cysteine through the conserved F or W. Fields, in order: clone size, V gene, J gene, D gene, CDR3 protein, CDR3 DNA. D genes are given only for firm matches. Some rows have no size entry. The others give once, few or many, or a class for an expanded clone.

.	TRBV5-1	TRBJ2-5	TRBD1	CASSHSRDRGGQETQYF	TGCGCCAGCAGCCATTCCCGGGACAGGGGGGGGCAAGAGACCCAGTACTTC
many	TRBV10-3	TRBJ2-5	.	CAISEFENKETQYF	TGTGCCATCAGTGAGTTCGAGAATAAAGAGACCCAGTACTTC
few	TRBV5-6	TRBJ2-3	TRBD1	CASSSTGEPDTQYF	TGTGCCAGCAGCTCGACAGGGGAGCCCGATACGCAGTATTTT
few	TRBV3-1	TRBJ2-7	TRBD2	CASSQGAGAGYEQYF	TGTGCCAGCAGCCAAGGAGCGGGGGCCGGGTACGAGCAGTACTTC
many	TRBV7-7	TRBJ2-2	.	CASSLTGAPSGELFF	TGTGCCAGCAGCTTAACCGGGGCTCCGTCCGGGGAGCTGTTTTTT
few	TRBV29-1	TRBJ1-2	.	CSVEWSSGGYTF	TGCAGCGTTGAATGGTCTTCGGGTGGCTACACCTTC
.	TRBV7-9	TRBJ2-7	.	CASRMGGGPGEQYF	TGTGCCAGCAGGATGGGGGGAGGTCCTGGGGAGCAGTACTTC
many	TRBV15	TRBJ1-5	.	CATKHTGGQPQHF	TGTGCCACCAAACACACAGGCGGGCAGCCCCAGCATTTT
many	TRBV20-1	TRBJ2-2	.	CSAPRMGMNTGELFF	TGCAGTGCTCCCCGGATGGGGATGAACACCGGGGAGCTGTTTTTT
few	TRBV25-1	TRBJ2-5	.	CASSGREQLVTQYF	TGTGCCAGCAGTGGAAGGGAACAGCTCGTAACCCAGTACTTC
.	TRBV6-5	TRBJ2-7	.	CASIRAQGLAYEQYF	TGTGCCAGCATTAGGGCCCAGGGGCTTGCCTACGAGCAGTACTTC
.	TRBV5-1	TRBJ1-1	.	CASSRLRGPNTEAFF	TGCGCCAGCAGCCGGCTTCGGGGGCCTAACACTGAAGCTTTCTTT
few	TRBV7-2	TRBJ2-5	.	CASSAYGETQYF	TGTGCCAGCAGCGCGTATGGGGAGACCCAGTACTTC
few	TRBV3-1	TRBJ2-3	.	CASSQVVSTDTQYF	TGTGCCAGCAGCCAAGTAGTGAGCACAGATACGCAGTATTTT
.	TRBV29-1	TRBJ1-1	.	CSANPSGATTEAFF	TGCAGCGCCAACCCATCAGGAGCGACCACTGAAGCTTTCTTT
.	TRBV7-9	TRBJ2-7	TRBD1	CASTLGDRGSSYEQYF	TGTGCCAGCACCTTAGGGGACAGGGGAAGCTCCTACGAGCAGTACTTC
.	TRBV5-1	TRBJ2-7	.	CASTAVRSYEQYF	TGCGCCAGCACCGCCGTGAGGTCCTACGAGCAGTACTTC
many	TRBV7-2	TRBJ2-4	.	CASSPTETVYPTKNIQYF	TGTGCCAGCAGCCCTACAGAAACTGTCTACCCTACCAAAAACATTCAGTACTTC
few	TRBV7-9	TRBJ1-2	.	CASSLASDATDGYTF	TGTGCCAGCAGCTTAGCTTCGGATGCGACGGATGGCTACACCTTC
.	TRBV4-2	TRBJ2-3	.	CASSQDTDTDTQYF	TGTGCCAGCAGCCAAGATACCGATACAGATACGCAGTATTTT
many	TRBV12-3/TRBV12-4	TRBJ1-5	.	CASILGGFSGQPQHF	TGTGCCAGCATTCTAGGGGGGTTTTCAGGTCAGCCCCAGCATTTT
many	TRBV6-2/TRBV6-3	TRBJ2-3	.	CATFGAGGTDTQYF	TGTGCCACCTTCGGGGCAGGCGGCACAGATACGCAGTATTTT
.	TRBV7-2	TRBJ2-1	.	CASSFPGTVNEQFF	TGTGCCAGCAGCTTCCCCGGGACTGTCAATGAGCAGTTCTTC
.	TRBV11-1	TRBJ1-2	.	CASSQEGADSTF	TGTGCCAGCAGCCAGGAGGGAGCAGATTCCACCTTC
many	TRBV7-7	TRBJ2-3	.	CASSDQEADTQYF	TGTGCCAGCAGCGATCAGGAGGCAGATACGCAGTATTTT
.	TRBV4-1	TRBJ2-1	.	CASSQEEEDEQFF	TGCGCCAGCAGCCAAGAGGAGGAGGATGAGCAGTTCTTC
many	TRBV6-1	TRBJ2-3	.	CASTEGLASDTQYF	TGTGCCAGCACCGAAGGGCTAGCGAGTGATACGCAGTATTTT
many	TRBV28	TRBJ2-7	TRBD1	CASNTGTGGYEQYF	TGTGCCAGCAACACCGGGACAGGGGGCTACGAGCAGTACTTC
few	TRBV20-1	TRBJ1-4	.	CSARVGLGALGEKLFF	TGCAGTGCTAGAGTCGGGTTGGGGGCCCTCGGAGAAAAACTGTTTTTT
many	TRBV7-9	TRBJ2-1	TRBD2	CASSSISGAHNEQFF	TGTGCCAGCAGCTCGATTAGCGGGGCACACAATGAGCAGTTCTTC
many	TRBV6-5	TRBJ1-2	.	CASRPRSDLICF	TGTGCCAGCAGACCGCGCAGTGATCTTATTTGCTTT